This passage covers 12 T cell receptor beta chains from one sample sequenced in a study of regulatory T cells in long-lasting Graves disease. As to time point: persistent/refractory GD, antithyroid drugs over 5 years with positive TRAb. Following extraction of RNA from PBMCs, that RNA was used to make the TCR library. With iRepertoire HTBI primers and Arm-PCR of CDR3 regions, TCR beta libraries were built. Using its own MiXCR run on the multiplex PCR reads, TCRdb lists one record per CDR3 protein. There are some 330,000 distinct CDR3 sequences in the sample; approximately 25% occur only once, and about 29% lies in the top ten. This specimen consisted of peripheral blood mononuclear cells (PBMCs), obtained when the disease was refractory, from a patient treated with antithyroid drugs. Source of these receptors: a woman in her thirties or forties with Graves disease.

This clonotype has at least ten counts. The chain joins TRBV20-1 to TRBJ1-6, with TRBD1 matching 8 bases. This CDR3 is built from 16 residues. V was clipped by 4 bases and J by 9 bases; unmatched bases: 14. Per germline, CDR1 DFQATT and CDR2 SNEGSKA (reference sequence). CDR3 residues: CSATFQGALEASPLHF. The CDR3, as DNA: TGCAGTGCTACATTCCAGGGGGCATTGGAGGCTTCACCCCTCCACTTT.

V and J are TRBV7-9 and TRBJ1-2; D is undetermined. CDR3 size: 15 residues. Germline V gives CDR1 SEHNR, CDR2 FQNEAQ (reference sequence). V lost 0 bases and J lost 8, with 16 bases in between. CDR3 sequence reads: CASSLAPFIEPGYTF. CDR3 nucleotides: TGTGCCAGCAGCTTAGCCCCCTTCATCGAGCCAGGCTACACCTTC.

This clonotype was seen more than once but under ten times. The CDR3 loop is CSAPEGLAGSDTQYF. In DNA, the CDR3 is TGCAGTGCGCCCGAAGGACTAGCGGGATCGGATACGCAGTATTTT. The J gene is TRBJ2-3, the V gene TRBV20-1, with TRBD2 matching 12 bases. The CDR3 sequence is 15 residues long. Germline assignment: CDR1 DFQATT and CDR2 SNEGSKA (reference sequence). V shed 6 bases, J shed 6 bases, and the junction held 10 bases outside the gene matches.

This chain joins TRBV13 and TRBJ1-1; D is uncertain. The V gene's germline CDR1 is PRHDT and CDR2 FYEKMQ (reference sequence). This CDR3 spans 13 amino acids. Trimming removed 5 bases at V and 3 bases at J, with 10 bases between. CDR3 protein: CASSPRMDTEAFF. CDR3 DNA sequence: TGTGCCAGCAGCCCCCGCATGGACACTGAAGCTTTCTTT.

This clonotype was detected ten times or more. V is TRBV27 and J is TRBJ2-7; TRBD2 agrees at 12 bases. Germline loops: CDR1 MNHEY, CDR2 SMNVEV (reference sequence). The ends lost 6 bases at V and 4 bases at J; junction bases unmatched: 4. This CDR3 is built from 14 residues. The CDR3 region is CASRLLAGGYEQYF. The CDR3 nucleotides are TGTGCCAGCAGGTTGCTAGCGGGAGGGTACGAGCAGTACTTC.

CDR3 residues: CASSLTVGINGANVLTF. CDR3 nucleotide sequence: TGTGCCAGCAGTTTAACGGTTGGGATCAATGGGGCCAACGTCCTGACTTTC. The chain couples TRBV28 to TRBJ2-6; the D is unclear. Germline loops: CDR1 MDHEN, CDR2 SYDVKM. Trimming removed 2 bases from V and 3 bases from J, with 14 bases in between. This CDR3 is 17 amino acids long.

This chain joins TRBV5-1 and TRBJ1-6; D might be TRBD1 (5 bases). This CDR3 is 16 amino acids long. V was shortened by 4 bases and J by 4 bases, with 15 bases between the two germline ends. Germline V gene lookup returns CDR1 SGHRS and CDR2 YFSETQ. In nucleotides, the CDR3 is TGCGCCAGCAGCGACGGGGCACGGGCTTATAATTCACCCCTCCACTTT. It translates to CASSDGARAYNSPLHF.

V gene TRBV3-1 combines with J gene TRBJ2-1, with D possibly matching TRBD2 (5 bases). Trimming left V 4 bases short and J 11 bases short, with 12 bases between. The CDR3 contains 12 residues. Germline V CDR1 and CDR2: LGHDT, YNNKEL (reference sequence). The CDR3 loop reads CASSLGRTQQFF. The DNA for the CDR3 is TGTGCCAGCAGCCTCGGCAGGACTCAGCAGTTCTTC.

With respect to this clonotype: At one end, the junction sequence differs from germline, possibly due to a read error. The DNA for the CDR3 is TGTGCCAGCAGCGCCAGGGGAAGGGGGCAAGAGACCCGGTACTTC. This codes for CASSARGRGQETRYF. The chain employs TRBV9 and TRBJ2-5, with TRBD1 matching 7 bases. The CDR3 sequence is 15 residues long. Looked up from germline, CDR1 is SGDLS and CDR2 is YYNGEE.

This clonotype has a count of ten or more. This sequence joins TRBV20-1 and TRBJ1-2, with D uncertain. This CDR3 comprises 14 residues. Germline V gives CDR1 DFQATT, CDR2 SNEGSKA (reference sequence). Trimming removed 2 bases at V and 1 base at J, with 11 bases between. This CDR3 reads CSARQKLINYGYTF. The CDR3 DNA sequence: TGCAGTGCTAGACAGAAACTTATTAACTATGGCTACACCTTC.

The chain is built from TRBV6-2 or TRBV6-3 and TRBJ1-2, with D possibly TRBD1 on 5 matching bases. CDR1 and CDR2 (germline): MNHEY, SVGEGT. The CDR3 covers 12 residues. The CDR3 protein is CGTRGTGYGYTF. The CDR3 DNA follows: TGTGGCACGCGGGGGACGGGGTATGGCTACACCTTC.

This clonotype came up many times. This chain joins TRBV28 and TRBJ1-5, with TRBD1 as a possible D gene (5 bases). From germline, CDR1 is MDHEN and CDR2 SYDVKM. With 5 bases removed from V and 6 bases from J, the gap between germline ends came to 20 bases. The CDR3 runs 16 residues. In nucleotides, the CDR3 is TGTGCCAGCAGTGGAACCGGGACTCCCGCGGGTCAGCCCCAGCATTTT. It codes for CASSGTGTPAGQPQHF.